These T cell receptor beta chains were read from a single sample in a study of shared clonotypes between healthy human individuals. The protocol was immunoSEQ multiplex PCR, while the TCRdb copy is restricted to in-frame clones and leaves out a portion. The data hold roughly 590,000 clones, with 95% to 96% observed a single time. The sequenced material came from naive CD8+ T cells sorted from blood. Receptor source: a woman in her 30s in good health. CDR3s include the opening cysteine and the closing phenylalanine or tryptophan. A D gene is named only where the DNA matches it firmly. Not every row has a clone size; where given, it reads once, few, many or a size class.

cdr3_aa: CSAEDYEVLSVAFF; cdr3_nt: TGCAGCGCCGAGGACTATGAAGTTTTATCCGTGGCTTTCTTT; v_call: TRBV29-1; d_call: -; clone_size: -; j_call: TRBJ1-1
cdr3_aa: CASSLGGGTKFSSTDTQYF; cdr3_nt: TGTGCCAGCAGCCTGGGGGGAGGAACCAAATTTTCTAGCACAGATACGCAGTATTTT; v_call: TRBV9; d_call: -; clone_size: -; j_call: TRBJ2-3
cdr3_aa: CASSLTGSGQPQHF; cdr3_nt: TGTGCCAGCAGCTTGACAGGGAGTGGACAGCCCCAGCATTTT; v_call: TRBV5-4; d_call: -; clone_size: -; j_call: TRBJ1-5
cdr3_aa: CAVFGTDTYEQYF; cdr3_nt: TGCGCCGTATTCGGGACAGATACCTACGAGCAGTACTTC; v_call: TRBV23-1; d_call: TRBD1; clone_size: -; j_call: TRBJ2-7
cdr3_aa: CASNLGSGAYNEQFF; cdr3_nt: TGTGCCAGCAATCTAGGGAGCGGAGCCTACAATGAGCAGTTCTTC; v_call: TRBV27; d_call: -; clone_size: -; j_call: TRBJ2-1
cdr3_aa: CASSLRGSPYEQYF; cdr3_nt: TGCGCCAGCAGCTTAAGGGGCTCCCCCTACGAGCAGTACTTC; v_call: TRBV5-1; d_call: -; clone_size: -; j_call: TRBJ2-7
cdr3_aa: CASSPQDRGYEQYF; cdr3_nt: TGTGCCAGCAGTCCTCAGGACAGGGGGTACGAGCAGTACTTC; v_call: TRBV7-9; d_call: TRBD1; clone_size: -; j_call: TRBJ2-7
cdr3_aa: CASSLGTGSYEQYF; cdr3_nt: TGTGCCAGCAGCCTCGGGACAGGCTCCTACGAGCAGTACTTC; v_call: TRBV7-3; d_call: TRBD1; clone_size: -; j_call: TRBJ2-7
cdr3_aa: CASSLRQGAYEQFF; cdr3_nt: TGTGCCAGCAGCTTGAGACAGGGGGCCTATGAGCAGTTCTTC; v_call: TRBV11-2; d_call: TRBD1; clone_size: -; j_call: TRBJ2-1
cdr3_aa: CSARLAESAYEQYF; cdr3_nt: TGCAGCGCCAGACTAGCGGAAAGTGCCTACGAGCAGTACTTC; v_call: TRBV29-1; d_call: TRBD2; clone_size: -; j_call: TRBJ2-7
cdr3_aa: CASSYGGYTGELFF; cdr3_nt: TGTGCCAGCAGTTACGGGGGTTACACCGGGGAGCTGTTTTTT; v_call: TRBV6-5; d_call: -; clone_size: -; j_call: TRBJ2-2
cdr3_aa: CAGRDSESYEQYF; cdr3_nt: TGTGCCGGCCGGGACAGTGAATCCTACGAGCAGTACTTC; v_call: TRBV2; d_call: TRBD1; clone_size: -; j_call: TRBJ2-7
cdr3_aa: CASSYTPSGRYEQYF; cdr3_nt: TGTGCCAGCAGTTATACCCCTAGCGGGAGGTACGAGCAGTACTTC; v_call: TRBV6-6; d_call: TRBD2; clone_size: -; j_call: TRBJ2-7
cdr3_aa: CASSWGTQSTDTQYF; cdr3_nt: TGTGCCAGCAGCTGGGGGACCCAGAGCACAGATACGCAGTATTTT; v_call: TRBV6-6; d_call: -; clone_size: -; j_call: TRBJ2-3
cdr3_aa: CASSLIPGGGEQFF; cdr3_nt: TGTGCCAGCAGTTTAATCCCCGGTGGGGGTGAGCAGTTCTTC; v_call: TRBV27; d_call: -; clone_size: once; j_call: TRBJ2-1
cdr3_aa: CASSIDRSRPIGEKLFF; cdr3_nt: TGTGCCAGTAGTATAGATCGATCCAGGCCGATCGGGGAAAAACTGTTTTTT; v_call: TRBV19; d_call: -; clone_size: -; j_call: TRBJ1-4
cdr3_aa: CASSLTSGILHNEQFF; cdr3_nt: TGCGCCAGCAGCTTGACTAGCGGGATTTTACACAATGAGCAGTTCTTC; v_call: TRBV5-1; d_call: TRBD2; clone_size: once; j_call: TRBJ2-1
cdr3_aa: CAISSQREVSADTQYF; cdr3_nt: TGTGCCATCAGTTCTCAGCGGGAGGTTTCAGCAGATACGCAGTATTTT; v_call: TRBV28; d_call: TRBD2; clone_size: -; j_call: TRBJ2-3
cdr3_aa: CASRYRTGGRANTEAFF; cdr3_nt: TGTGCAAGTCGCTATCGGACAGGGGGGAGGGCGAACACTGAAGCTTTCTTT; v_call: TRBV12-2; d_call: -; clone_size: -; j_call: TRBJ1-1
cdr3_aa: CASSSRDPYGYTF; cdr3_nt: TGTGCCAGCAGCTCGAGAGACCCCTATGGCTACACCTTC; v_call: TRBV28; d_call: -; clone_size: -; j_call: TRBJ1-2
cdr3_aa: CASSVGGRGNEQFF; cdr3_nt: TGTGCCAGCAGCGTAGGCGGGAGGGGCAATGAGCAGTTCTTC; v_call: TRBV9; d_call: TRBD2; clone_size: -; j_call: TRBJ2-1
cdr3_aa: CASSIGVGYSNQPQHF; cdr3_nt: TGTGCCAGTAGTATTGGGGTGGGTTATAGCAATCAGCCCCAGCATTTT; v_call: TRBV19; d_call: -; clone_size: few; j_call: TRBJ1-5
cdr3_aa: CASSEVTVERTYGYTF; cdr3_nt: TGTGCCAGCAGTGAAGTTACGGTCGAACGTACGTATGGCTACACCTTC; v_call: TRBV2; d_call: -; clone_size: -; j_call: TRBJ1-2
cdr3_aa: CASSATKSSGNTIYF; cdr3_nt: TGTGCCAGCAGTGCGACAAAGAGCTCTGGAAACACCATATATTTT; v_call: TRBV27; d_call: -; clone_size: -; j_call: TRBJ1-3
cdr3_aa: CASSGTGNQPQHF; cdr3_nt: TGTGCCAGCAGCGGGACAGGGAATCAGCCCCAGCATTTT; v_call: TRBV7-9; d_call: TRBD1; clone_size: -; j_call: TRBJ1-5
cdr3_aa: CASSLVGGDEAFF; cdr3_nt: TGTGCCAGCAGCTTGGTGGGCGGGGATGAAGCTTTCTTT; v_call: TRBV5-8; d_call: -; clone_size: -; j_call: TRBJ1-1
cdr3_aa: CASSLRGSGSRGGQFF; cdr3_nt: TGTGCCAGCAGCCTTCGAGGTAGCGGGAGTAGGGGGGGGCAGTTCTTC; v_call: TRBV7-8; d_call: TRBD2; clone_size: once; j_call: TRBJ2-1
cdr3_aa: CASSEGGVSYNEQFF; cdr3_nt: TGTGCCAGCAGTGAAGGGGGGGTCTCCTACAATGAGCAGTTCTTC; v_call: TRBV2; d_call: -; clone_size: -; j_call: TRBJ2-1
cdr3_aa: CATSRDSFNEQFF; cdr3_nt: TGTGCCACCAGCCGCGACAGTTTCAATGAGCAGTTCTTC; v_call: TRBV15; d_call: -; clone_size: -; j_call: TRBJ2-1
cdr3_aa: CATYARGTDTQYF; cdr3_nt: TGTGCCACTTACGCCCGGGGCACAGATACGCAGTATTTT; v_call: TRBV19; d_call: -; clone_size: -; j_call: TRBJ2-3
cdr3_aa: CASSTAEGSRPQHF; cdr3_nt: TGTGCCAGTAGCACCGCCGAGGGCTCGCGGCCCCAGCATTTT; v_call: TRBV19; d_call: -; clone_size: -; j_call: TRBJ1-5
cdr3_aa: CASSIATPSNQPQHF; cdr3_nt: TGTGCCAGTAGTATCGCGACACCTAGCAATCAGCCCCAGCATTTT; v_call: TRBV19; d_call: -; clone_size: -; j_call: TRBJ1-5
cdr3_aa: CASSLTGNTEAFF; cdr3_nt: TGTGCCAGTAGTTTAACCGGGAACACTGAAGCTTTCTTT; v_call: TRBV19; d_call: -; clone_size: few; j_call: TRBJ1-1
cdr3_aa: CASSWVGDGNTEAFF; cdr3_nt: TGCGCCAGCAGCTGGGTTGGGGACGGGAACACTGAAGCTTTCTTT; v_call: TRBV5-1; d_call: -; clone_size: -; j_call: TRBJ1-1
cdr3_aa: CASSLGGQGAFF; cdr3_nt: TGTGCCAGCAGCTTGGGCGGACAGGGGGCTTTCTTT; v_call: TRBV5-4; d_call: TRBD1; clone_size: -; j_call: TRBJ1-1
cdr3_aa: CASTPGLALTGELFF; cdr3_nt: TGTGCCAGCACACCGGGACTAGCGCTCACCGGGGAGCTGTTTTTT; v_call: TRBV27; d_call: TRBD2; clone_size: -; j_call: TRBJ2-2
cdr3_aa: CASSEVEGRNEQFF; cdr3_nt: TGTGCCAGCAGTGAAGTTGAAGGCCGGAATGAGCAGTTCTTC; v_call: TRBV2; d_call: -; clone_size: -; j_call: TRBJ2-1
cdr3_aa: CASSELTGTEAFF; cdr3_nt: TGTGCCAGCAGTGAGTTGACGGGCACTGAAGCTTTCTTT; v_call: TRBV2; d_call: -; clone_size: few; j_call: TRBJ1-1
cdr3_aa: CASSQGRGPPLAGGNEQFF; cdr3_nt: TGCGCCAGCAGCCAAGGGAGGGGACCCCCCTTGGCGGGGGGGAATGAGCAGTTCTTC; v_call: TRBV4-1; d_call: TRBD2; clone_size: -; j_call: TRBJ2-1
cdr3_aa: CASSPTGSSYNEQFF; cdr3_nt: TGTGCCAGCAGCCCAACGGGGAGCTCCTACAATGAGCAGTTCTTC; v_call: TRBV5-6; d_call: -; clone_size: -; j_call: TRBJ2-1
cdr3_aa: CASSPLQGTIYF; cdr3_nt: TGTGCCAGCAGCCCCCTACAGGGGACCATATATTTT; v_call: TRBV7-2; d_call: TRBD1; clone_size: -; j_call: TRBJ1-3
cdr3_aa: CASSQDSRTSGTPTDTQYF; cdr3_nt: TGCGCCAGCAGCCAAGATAGTCGGACTAGCGGAACCCCCACAGATACGCAGTATTTT; v_call: TRBV4-1; d_call: TRBD2; clone_size: -; j_call: TRBJ2-3